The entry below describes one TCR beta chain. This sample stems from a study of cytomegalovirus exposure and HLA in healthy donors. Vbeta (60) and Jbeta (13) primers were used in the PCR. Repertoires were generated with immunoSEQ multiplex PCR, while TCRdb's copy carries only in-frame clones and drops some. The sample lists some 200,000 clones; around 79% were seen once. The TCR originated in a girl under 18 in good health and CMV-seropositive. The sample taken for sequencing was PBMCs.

The CDR3 nucleotides are TGTGCCAGCAGACGGGAATCGGAAGAGCAGTACTTC. Translated: CASRRESEEQYF. The J gene is TRBJ2-7, the V gene TRBV6-6; D may be TRBD2 (5 bases). This CDR3 spans 12 amino acids. Between the trimmed V and J ends, which lost 6 bases and 7 bases, there was a span of 13 bases. In germline, CDR1 is MNHNY, CDR2 SVGAGI (reference sequence).